This T cell receptor beta chain was captured by sequencing in a study of blood T cell repertoires in COVID-19. Across the whole study: Specimens from acute and convalescent COVID-19 originated in the United States, Italy and Spain. In each case, the material was cDNA or gDNA derived from T cells, B-cell-depleted T cells, or PBMCs.

The protocol was immunoSEQ multiplex PCR, while the TCRdb copy is restricted to in-frame clones and leaves out a portion. The sample yields approximately 97,000 clones, around 87% seen once. Germline CDR1 and CDR2: SGHNT and YYREEE (reference sequence). V shed 0 bases, J shed 5 bases, and the junction held 7 bases outside the gene matches. This CDR3 is built from 16 residues. The receptor's source is a human donor in a cohort sampled during active COVID-19. The V and J genes are TRBV5-4 and TRBJ2-5; TRBD2 matches 10 bases. The source material was peripheral blood. CDR3 residues: CASSLVRLAGVETQYF. Written as DNA, the CDR3 is TGTGCCAGCAGCTTGGTTCGGCTAGCGGGAGTGGAGACCCAGTACTTC.